This T cell receptor beta chain comes out of a study of cytotoxic CD8 clonotypes in ibrutinib-treated CLL. Study-wide points: Clonality rose at ibrutinib response and fell back toward baseline at progression.

Notes on this clone: Its specificity is not known.

TCRdb's table, derived via immunoSEQ multiplex PCR, lists solely in-frame clones and lacks some. The sample has tens of thousands of clones, approximately 52% seen once; the top ten hold around 21%. Germline-derived CDR1 and CDR2 are SGHAT and FQNNGV. The CDR3 extends over 16 amino acids. The V and J ends lost 5 bases and 2 bases, in that order; junction bases with no gene match: 5. The V call is TRBV11-2, the J call TRBJ2-5; 13 bases are a match to TRBD2. Sequencing was performed on PBMCs, taken after 24 months of ibrutinib treatment. The receptor was derived from a human donor with chronic lymphocytic leukemia. The DNA of the CDR3 is TGTGCCAGCAGCCAATCGACTAGCGGGGGGCAAGAGACCCAGTACTTC. It translates to CASSQSTSGGQETQYF. The entire variable domain, with the rest obtained from reference TRBV11-2 and TRBJ2-5, is as follows: EAGVAQSPRYKIIEKRQSVAFWCNPISGHATLYWYQQILGQGPKLLIQFQNNGVVDDSQLPKDRFSAERLKGVDSTLKIQPAKLEDSAVYLCASSQSTSGGQETQYFGPGTRLLVL.